This T cell receptor beta chain came from a study of radiotherapy plus CTLA-4 blockade in lung cancer. Study details: Objective responses occurred in around 20% of patients; around 28% had disease control.

People whose metastatic non-small-cell lung cancer was chemo-refractory got focal radiation along with CTLA-4 blockade by ipilimumab. Study-level results: In blood, after radiotherapy plus ipilimumab, tumor-derived TCR clones expanded.

Measured with immunoSEQ multiplex PCR; TCRdb has only the in-frame clones, and not every one. Among 90,000 to 100,000 clones listed, around 90% were seen once. Trimming shortened V by 3 bases and J by 6 bases, and 9 bases separated the two germline ends. CDR3 length: 13 amino acids. The germline V gene encodes CDR1 SGHVS and CDR2 FNYEAQ. In regard to this clone: Its antigen is undetermined.

The sequences come from peripheral blood, collected from a patient treated with radiotherapy plus ipilimumab. The gene calls are TRBV7-6 and TRBJ1-5; D ambiguous. This TCR came from a human donor with non-small cell lung cancer that progressed on radiotherapy plus ipilimumab. The CDR3 loop reads CASSLGAGQPQHF. CDR3 DNA sequence: TGTGCCAGCAGCTTGGGCGCGGGTCAGCCCCAGCATTTT.